This record concerns one TCR beta chain sequence. Its antigen is as yet unknown. The data were obtained in a study of cytomegalovirus exposure and HLA in healthy donors. Study-level findings and limits: A later analysis associated 15,000 to 20,000 TCR beta sequences with HLA alleles at a 0.05 false discovery rate. Trimming of TCR beta V- and J-genes showed a link, identified in a later analysis, to a missense DCLRE1C variant. In a later analysis, compared with equally common non-associated chains, HLA-associated beta chains were more expanded.

Nominally healthy donors were sampled, though unrecorded immune exposures were likely. With 60 Vbeta and 13 Jbeta primers, the PCR was carried out. Repertoires were generated with immunoSEQ multiplex PCR, while TCRdb's copy carries only in-frame clones and drops some. The sample lists 130,000 or so clones; about 78% were seen once. This TCR came from a female donor in good health and CMV-seronegative. Sequences were obtained from PBMCs.

The CDR3 protein is CASSLDLREANYGYTF. Here the CDR3 DNA reads TGTGCCAGCAGTTTAGATCTTAGGGAGGCCAACTATGGCTACACCTTC. This sequence joins TRBV28 and TRBJ1-2; no definite D call. The CDR3 runs 16 residues. Germline lookup yields CDR1 MDHEN and CDR2 SYDVKM. V was clipped by 2 bases and J by 2 bases, with 15 bases between them.